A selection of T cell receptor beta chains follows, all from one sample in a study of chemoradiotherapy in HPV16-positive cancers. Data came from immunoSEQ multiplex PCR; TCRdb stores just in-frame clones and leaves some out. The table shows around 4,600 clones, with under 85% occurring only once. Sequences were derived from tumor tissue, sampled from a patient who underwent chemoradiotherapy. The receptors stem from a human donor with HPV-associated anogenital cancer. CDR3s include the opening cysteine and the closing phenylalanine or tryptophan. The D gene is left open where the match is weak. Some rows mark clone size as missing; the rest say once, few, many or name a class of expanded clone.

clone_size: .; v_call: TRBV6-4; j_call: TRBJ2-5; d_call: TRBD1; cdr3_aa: CASSDRSPTGKEGETQYF; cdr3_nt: TGTGCCAGCAGTGACCGCTCACCGACAGGGAAGGAAGGGGAGACCCAGTACTTC
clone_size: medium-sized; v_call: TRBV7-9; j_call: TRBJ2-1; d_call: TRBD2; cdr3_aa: CASSFSGVKGRNEQFF; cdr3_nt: TGTGCCAGCAGCTTCAGCGGGGTGAAGGGGAGGAATGAGCAGTTCTTC
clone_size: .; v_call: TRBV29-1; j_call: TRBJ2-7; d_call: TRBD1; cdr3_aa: CSVGGQGYEQYF; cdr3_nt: TGCAGCGTTGGGGGACAGGGCTACGAGCAGTACTTC
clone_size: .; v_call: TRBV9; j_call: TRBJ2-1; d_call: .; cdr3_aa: CASSVRGSPDYNEQFF; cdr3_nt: TGTGCCAGCAGCGTACGGGGTTCCCCAGACTACAATGAGCAGTTCTTC
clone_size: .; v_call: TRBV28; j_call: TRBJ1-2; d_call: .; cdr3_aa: CASTAGNYGYTF; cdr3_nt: TGTGCCAGCACCGCGGGGAACTATGGCTACACCTTC
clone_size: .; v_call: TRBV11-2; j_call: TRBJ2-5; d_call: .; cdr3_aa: CASSPTGGGETQYF; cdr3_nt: TGTGCCAGCAGTCCAACCGGGGGAGGCGAGACCCAGTACTTC
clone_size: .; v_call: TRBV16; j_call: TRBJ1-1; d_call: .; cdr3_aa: CASTWEGGTEAFF; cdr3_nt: TGTGCCAGCACCTGGGAGGGAGGGACTGAAGCTTTCTTT
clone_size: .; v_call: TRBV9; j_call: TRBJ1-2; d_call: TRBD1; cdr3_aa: CASSYGTGTGNTF; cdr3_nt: TGTGCCAGCAGTTACGGGACAGGGACGGGTAACACCTTC
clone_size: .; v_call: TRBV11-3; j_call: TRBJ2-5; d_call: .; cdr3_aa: CASSLARSGTQYF; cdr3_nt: TGTGCCAGCAGCTTAGCCCGATCGGGGACCCAGTACTTC
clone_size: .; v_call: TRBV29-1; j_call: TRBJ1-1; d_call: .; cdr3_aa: CSVDHGVGNTEAFF; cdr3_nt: TGCAGCGTTGATCATGGCGTCGGGAACACTGAAGCTTTCTTT
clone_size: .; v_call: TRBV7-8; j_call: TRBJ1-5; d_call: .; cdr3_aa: CASSFGPSNQPQHF; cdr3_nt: TGTGCCAGCAGCTTTGGGCCCAGCAATCAGCCCCAGCATTTT
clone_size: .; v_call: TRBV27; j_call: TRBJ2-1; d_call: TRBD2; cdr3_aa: CASSSLAGASYNEQFF; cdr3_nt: TGTGCCAGCAGTTCCCTAGCGGGGGCTTCCTACAATGAGCAGTTCTTC
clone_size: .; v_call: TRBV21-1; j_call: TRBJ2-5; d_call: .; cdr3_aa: CASSKKRGREETQYF; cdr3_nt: TGTGCCAGCAGCAAAAAGCGGGGGAGGGAAGAGACCCAGTACTTC
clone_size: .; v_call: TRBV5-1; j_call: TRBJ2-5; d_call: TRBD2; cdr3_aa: CASSITGGRETQYF; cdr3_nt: TGCGCCAGCAGCATCACGGGGGGGCGGGAGACCCAGTACTTC
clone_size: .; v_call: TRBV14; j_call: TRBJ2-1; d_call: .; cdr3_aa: CASSQLGGSSYNEQFF; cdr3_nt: TGTGCCAGCAGCCAGCTAGGAGGAAGCTCCTACAATGAGCAGTTCTTC
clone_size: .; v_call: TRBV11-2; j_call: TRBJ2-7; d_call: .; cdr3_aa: CASSFTRDPGEQYF; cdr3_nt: TGTGCCAGCAGCTTCACCCGCGACCCGGGCGAGCAGTACTTC
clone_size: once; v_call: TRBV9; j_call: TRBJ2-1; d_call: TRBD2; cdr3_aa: CASSVVSGGSGYNEQFF; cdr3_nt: TGTGCCAGCAGCGTGGTTTCGGGGGGTAGCGGGTACAATGAGCAGTTCTTC
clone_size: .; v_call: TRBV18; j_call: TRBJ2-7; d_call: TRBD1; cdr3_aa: CASSAGGTGEREQYF; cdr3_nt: TGTGCCAGCTCAGCCGGCGGGACAGGGGAACGAGAGCAGTACTTC
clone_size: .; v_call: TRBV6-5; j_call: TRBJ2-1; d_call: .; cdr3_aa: CASSYSPRGDEQFF; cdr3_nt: TGTGCCAGCAGTTACTCTCCCAGGGGAGATGAGCAGTTCTTC
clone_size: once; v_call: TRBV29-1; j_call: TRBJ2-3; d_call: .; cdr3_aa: CSAGKAIEADTQYF; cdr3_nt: TGCAGCGCCGGGAAAGCAATCGAGGCAGATACGCAGTATTTT
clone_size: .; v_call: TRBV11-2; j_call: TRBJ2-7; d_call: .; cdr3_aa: CASSRAYEQYF; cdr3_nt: TGTGCCAGCAGTCGAGCCTACGAGCAGTACTTC
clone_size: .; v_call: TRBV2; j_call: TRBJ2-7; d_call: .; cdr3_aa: CASSPGTPTYEQYF; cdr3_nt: TGTGCCAGCAGTCCCGGGACGCCAACCTACGAGCAGTACTTC
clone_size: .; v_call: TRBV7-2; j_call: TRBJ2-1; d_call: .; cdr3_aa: CASSLDWTMNEQFF; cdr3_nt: TGTGCCAGCAGCTTGGACTGGACTATGAATGAGCAGTTCTTC